This T cell receptor beta chain was captured by sequencing in a study of T cell responses to AZD1222 COVID-19 vaccine. Study context: Samples with a second dose at about 4 or about 12 weeks were pooled together.

Study-wide results and limits: Spike-specific TCR breadth rose after two AZD1222 doses, and depth rose as well. Dominant at 160-218 and 743-854, vaccine-associated CD4 TCRs also spanned spike. Females outnumbered males among donors, who were mostly white British; clonal diversity was possibly underestimated.

This table comes from immunoSEQ multiplex PCR, and its TCRdb copy is limited to in-frame clones, with some not included. The sample includes about 55,000 clones, more than 80% of them seen just once. A word on this clone: Its specificity is unknown.

Unmatched junction bases numbered 4, after V lost 0 bases and J lost 0 bases. Germline V gene sequence: CDR1 SGHVS, CDR2 FNYEAQ. This CDR3 is built from 18 residues. The input for sequencing was peripheral blood, taken on day 0 of AZD1222 vaccination. This sequence originates from an adult in good health. The chain carries TRBV7-6 and TRBJ2-7, with 14 bases matching TRBD2. CDR3: CASSLATGTSGSSYEQYF. The DNA of the CDR3 is TGTGCCAGCAGCTTAGCTACTGGGACTAGCGGGAGCTCCTACGAGCAGTACTTC.